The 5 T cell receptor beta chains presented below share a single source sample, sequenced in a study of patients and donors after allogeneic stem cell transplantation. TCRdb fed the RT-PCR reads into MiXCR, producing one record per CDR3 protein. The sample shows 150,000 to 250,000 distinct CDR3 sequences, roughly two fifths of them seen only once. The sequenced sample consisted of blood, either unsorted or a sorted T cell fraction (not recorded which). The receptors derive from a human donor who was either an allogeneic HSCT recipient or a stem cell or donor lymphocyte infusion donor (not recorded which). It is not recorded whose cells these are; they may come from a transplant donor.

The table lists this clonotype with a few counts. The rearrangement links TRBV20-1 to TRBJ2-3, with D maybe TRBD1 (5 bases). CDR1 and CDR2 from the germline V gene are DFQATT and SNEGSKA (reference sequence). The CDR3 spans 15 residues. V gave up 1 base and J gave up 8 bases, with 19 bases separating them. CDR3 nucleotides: TGCAGTGCTAGAGGCGACAGCGTTAGTCCAGGTACGCAGTATTTT. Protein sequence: CSARGDSVSPGTQYF.

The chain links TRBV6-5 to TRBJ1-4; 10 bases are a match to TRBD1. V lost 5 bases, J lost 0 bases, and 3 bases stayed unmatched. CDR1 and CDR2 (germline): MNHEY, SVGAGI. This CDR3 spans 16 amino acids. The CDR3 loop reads CASSGGQGTTNEKLFF. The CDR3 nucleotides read TGTGCCAGCAGTGGGGGACAGGGGACAACTAATGAAAAACTGTTTTTT.

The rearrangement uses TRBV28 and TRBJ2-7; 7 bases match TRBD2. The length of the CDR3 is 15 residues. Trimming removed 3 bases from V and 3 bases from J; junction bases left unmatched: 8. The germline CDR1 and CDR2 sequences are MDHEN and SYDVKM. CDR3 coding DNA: TGTGCCAGCAGTTTTGGGTTGTCTAGCGGCTACGAGCAGTACTTC. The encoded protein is CASSFGLSSGYEQYF.

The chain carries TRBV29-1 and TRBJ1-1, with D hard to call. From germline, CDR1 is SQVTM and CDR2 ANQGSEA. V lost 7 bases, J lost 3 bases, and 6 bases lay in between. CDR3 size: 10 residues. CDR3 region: CSAGDTEAFF. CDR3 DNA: TGCAGCGCCGGCGACACTGAAGCTTTCTTT.

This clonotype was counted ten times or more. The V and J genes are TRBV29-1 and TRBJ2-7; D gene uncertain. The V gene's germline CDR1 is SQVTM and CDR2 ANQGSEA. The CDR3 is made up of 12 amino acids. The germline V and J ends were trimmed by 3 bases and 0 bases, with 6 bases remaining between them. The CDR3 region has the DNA TGCAGCGTTGAGGGTATCTCCTACGAGCAGTACTTC. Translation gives CSVEGISYEQYF.